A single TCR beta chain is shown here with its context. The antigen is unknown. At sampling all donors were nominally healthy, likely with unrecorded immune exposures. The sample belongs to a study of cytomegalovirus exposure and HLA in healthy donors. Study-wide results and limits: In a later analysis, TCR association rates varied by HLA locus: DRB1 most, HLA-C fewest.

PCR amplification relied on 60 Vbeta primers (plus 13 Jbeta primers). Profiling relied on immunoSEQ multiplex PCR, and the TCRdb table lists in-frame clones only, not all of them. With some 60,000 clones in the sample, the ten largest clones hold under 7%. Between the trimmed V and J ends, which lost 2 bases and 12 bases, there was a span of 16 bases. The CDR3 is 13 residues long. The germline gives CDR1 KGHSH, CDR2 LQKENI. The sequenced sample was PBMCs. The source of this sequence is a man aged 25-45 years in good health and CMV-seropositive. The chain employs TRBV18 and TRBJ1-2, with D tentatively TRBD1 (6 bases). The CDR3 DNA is TGTGCCAGCTCACCAAGACGGGACATTAAGGACACCTTC. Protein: CASSPRRDIKDTF. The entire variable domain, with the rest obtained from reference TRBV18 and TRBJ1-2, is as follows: NAGVMQNPRHLVRRRGQEARLRCSPMKGHSHVYWYRQLPEEGLKFMVYLQKENIIDESGMPKERFSAEFPKEGPSILRIQQVVRGDSAAYFCASSPRRDIKDTFGSGTRLTVV.